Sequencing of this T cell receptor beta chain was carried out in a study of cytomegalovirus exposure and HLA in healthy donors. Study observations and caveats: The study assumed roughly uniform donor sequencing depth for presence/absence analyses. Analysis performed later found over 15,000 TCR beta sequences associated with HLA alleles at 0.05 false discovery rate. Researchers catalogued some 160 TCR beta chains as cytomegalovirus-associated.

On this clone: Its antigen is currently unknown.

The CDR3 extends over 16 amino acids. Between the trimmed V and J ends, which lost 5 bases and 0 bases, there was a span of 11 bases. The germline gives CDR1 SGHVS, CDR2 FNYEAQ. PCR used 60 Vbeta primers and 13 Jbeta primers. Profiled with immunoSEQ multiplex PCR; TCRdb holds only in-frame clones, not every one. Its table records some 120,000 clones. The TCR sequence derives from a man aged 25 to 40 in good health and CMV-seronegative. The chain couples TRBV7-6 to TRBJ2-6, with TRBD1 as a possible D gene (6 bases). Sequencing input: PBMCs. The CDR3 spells CASSPDSFSGANVLTF. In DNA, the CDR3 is TGTGCCAGCAGCCCGGACAGTTTCTCTGGGGCCAACGTCCTGACTTTC.